Listed below are T cell receptor beta chains from one sample, sequenced in a study of shared clonotypes between healthy human individuals. Some clones are missing from TCRdb's copy, which holds only in-frame ones; the method was immunoSEQ multiplex PCR. The sample comprises approximately 440,000 clones, 70% to 80% of which are singletons, and around 12% rests with the top ten. Material: PBMCs. The receptors shown here come from a woman aged 40 to 50 in good health. Some clones in this sample may be carry-over from other donors' samples. The CDR3 runs from the conserved cysteine through the conserved F or W. A D gene is named only where the DNA matches it firmly. Clone size is stated in some rows and not others, as once, few, many or a class when expanded.

d_call	j_call	v_call	clone_size	cdr3_aa	cdr3_nt
.	TRBJ2-1	TRBV11-3	.	CASSLGGLTYNEQFF	TGTGCCAGCAGCTTAGGGGGATTAACCTACAATGAGCAGTTCTTC
.	TRBJ1-1	TRBV29-1	.	CSGYSTGTIGTEAFF	TGCAGCGGCTACTCGACCGGGACAATAGGCACTGAAGCTTTCTTT
TRBD1	TRBJ1-4	TRBV4-3	.	CASSQALQGFGNEKLFF	TGCGCCAGCAGCCAAGCGCTACAGGGGTTTGGTAATGAAAAACTGTTTTTT
.	TRBJ2-6	TRBV21-1	.	CASSKPDRGGANVLTF	TGTGCCAGCAGCAAACCCGACAGAGGAGGGGCCAACGTCCTGACTTTC
TRBD2	TRBJ2-7	TRBV19	.	CASSVGLVRYEQYF	TGTGCCAGTAGTGTGGGACTAGTTCGATACGAGCAGTACTTC
.	TRBJ1-2	TRBV27	.	CASSLSQDNYGYTF	TGTGCCAGCAGTTTATCCCAGGATAACTATGGCTACACCTTC
.	TRBJ2-7	TRBV7-9	.	CASSLGDNYEQYF	TGTGCCAGCAGCTTAGGGGACAATTACGAGCAGTACTTC
TRBD1	TRBJ2-2	TRBV4-2	few	CASGTGFPGELFF	TGTGCCAGCGGGACAGGCTTCCCCGGGGAGCTGTTTTTT
TRBD2	TRBJ2-7	TRBV10-3	.	CAISRGTYEQYF	TGTGCCATCTCGCGGGGGACCTACGAGCAGTACTTC
TRBD2	TRBJ2-7	TRBV27	.	CASSYGLAGSYEQYF	TGTGCCAGCAGCTACGGACTAGCAGGCTCCTACGAGCAGTACTTC
TRBD1	TRBJ2-5	TRBV15	.	CATSSQTGRETQYF	TGTGCCACCAGCAGCCAGACAGGGAGAGAGACCCAGTACTTC